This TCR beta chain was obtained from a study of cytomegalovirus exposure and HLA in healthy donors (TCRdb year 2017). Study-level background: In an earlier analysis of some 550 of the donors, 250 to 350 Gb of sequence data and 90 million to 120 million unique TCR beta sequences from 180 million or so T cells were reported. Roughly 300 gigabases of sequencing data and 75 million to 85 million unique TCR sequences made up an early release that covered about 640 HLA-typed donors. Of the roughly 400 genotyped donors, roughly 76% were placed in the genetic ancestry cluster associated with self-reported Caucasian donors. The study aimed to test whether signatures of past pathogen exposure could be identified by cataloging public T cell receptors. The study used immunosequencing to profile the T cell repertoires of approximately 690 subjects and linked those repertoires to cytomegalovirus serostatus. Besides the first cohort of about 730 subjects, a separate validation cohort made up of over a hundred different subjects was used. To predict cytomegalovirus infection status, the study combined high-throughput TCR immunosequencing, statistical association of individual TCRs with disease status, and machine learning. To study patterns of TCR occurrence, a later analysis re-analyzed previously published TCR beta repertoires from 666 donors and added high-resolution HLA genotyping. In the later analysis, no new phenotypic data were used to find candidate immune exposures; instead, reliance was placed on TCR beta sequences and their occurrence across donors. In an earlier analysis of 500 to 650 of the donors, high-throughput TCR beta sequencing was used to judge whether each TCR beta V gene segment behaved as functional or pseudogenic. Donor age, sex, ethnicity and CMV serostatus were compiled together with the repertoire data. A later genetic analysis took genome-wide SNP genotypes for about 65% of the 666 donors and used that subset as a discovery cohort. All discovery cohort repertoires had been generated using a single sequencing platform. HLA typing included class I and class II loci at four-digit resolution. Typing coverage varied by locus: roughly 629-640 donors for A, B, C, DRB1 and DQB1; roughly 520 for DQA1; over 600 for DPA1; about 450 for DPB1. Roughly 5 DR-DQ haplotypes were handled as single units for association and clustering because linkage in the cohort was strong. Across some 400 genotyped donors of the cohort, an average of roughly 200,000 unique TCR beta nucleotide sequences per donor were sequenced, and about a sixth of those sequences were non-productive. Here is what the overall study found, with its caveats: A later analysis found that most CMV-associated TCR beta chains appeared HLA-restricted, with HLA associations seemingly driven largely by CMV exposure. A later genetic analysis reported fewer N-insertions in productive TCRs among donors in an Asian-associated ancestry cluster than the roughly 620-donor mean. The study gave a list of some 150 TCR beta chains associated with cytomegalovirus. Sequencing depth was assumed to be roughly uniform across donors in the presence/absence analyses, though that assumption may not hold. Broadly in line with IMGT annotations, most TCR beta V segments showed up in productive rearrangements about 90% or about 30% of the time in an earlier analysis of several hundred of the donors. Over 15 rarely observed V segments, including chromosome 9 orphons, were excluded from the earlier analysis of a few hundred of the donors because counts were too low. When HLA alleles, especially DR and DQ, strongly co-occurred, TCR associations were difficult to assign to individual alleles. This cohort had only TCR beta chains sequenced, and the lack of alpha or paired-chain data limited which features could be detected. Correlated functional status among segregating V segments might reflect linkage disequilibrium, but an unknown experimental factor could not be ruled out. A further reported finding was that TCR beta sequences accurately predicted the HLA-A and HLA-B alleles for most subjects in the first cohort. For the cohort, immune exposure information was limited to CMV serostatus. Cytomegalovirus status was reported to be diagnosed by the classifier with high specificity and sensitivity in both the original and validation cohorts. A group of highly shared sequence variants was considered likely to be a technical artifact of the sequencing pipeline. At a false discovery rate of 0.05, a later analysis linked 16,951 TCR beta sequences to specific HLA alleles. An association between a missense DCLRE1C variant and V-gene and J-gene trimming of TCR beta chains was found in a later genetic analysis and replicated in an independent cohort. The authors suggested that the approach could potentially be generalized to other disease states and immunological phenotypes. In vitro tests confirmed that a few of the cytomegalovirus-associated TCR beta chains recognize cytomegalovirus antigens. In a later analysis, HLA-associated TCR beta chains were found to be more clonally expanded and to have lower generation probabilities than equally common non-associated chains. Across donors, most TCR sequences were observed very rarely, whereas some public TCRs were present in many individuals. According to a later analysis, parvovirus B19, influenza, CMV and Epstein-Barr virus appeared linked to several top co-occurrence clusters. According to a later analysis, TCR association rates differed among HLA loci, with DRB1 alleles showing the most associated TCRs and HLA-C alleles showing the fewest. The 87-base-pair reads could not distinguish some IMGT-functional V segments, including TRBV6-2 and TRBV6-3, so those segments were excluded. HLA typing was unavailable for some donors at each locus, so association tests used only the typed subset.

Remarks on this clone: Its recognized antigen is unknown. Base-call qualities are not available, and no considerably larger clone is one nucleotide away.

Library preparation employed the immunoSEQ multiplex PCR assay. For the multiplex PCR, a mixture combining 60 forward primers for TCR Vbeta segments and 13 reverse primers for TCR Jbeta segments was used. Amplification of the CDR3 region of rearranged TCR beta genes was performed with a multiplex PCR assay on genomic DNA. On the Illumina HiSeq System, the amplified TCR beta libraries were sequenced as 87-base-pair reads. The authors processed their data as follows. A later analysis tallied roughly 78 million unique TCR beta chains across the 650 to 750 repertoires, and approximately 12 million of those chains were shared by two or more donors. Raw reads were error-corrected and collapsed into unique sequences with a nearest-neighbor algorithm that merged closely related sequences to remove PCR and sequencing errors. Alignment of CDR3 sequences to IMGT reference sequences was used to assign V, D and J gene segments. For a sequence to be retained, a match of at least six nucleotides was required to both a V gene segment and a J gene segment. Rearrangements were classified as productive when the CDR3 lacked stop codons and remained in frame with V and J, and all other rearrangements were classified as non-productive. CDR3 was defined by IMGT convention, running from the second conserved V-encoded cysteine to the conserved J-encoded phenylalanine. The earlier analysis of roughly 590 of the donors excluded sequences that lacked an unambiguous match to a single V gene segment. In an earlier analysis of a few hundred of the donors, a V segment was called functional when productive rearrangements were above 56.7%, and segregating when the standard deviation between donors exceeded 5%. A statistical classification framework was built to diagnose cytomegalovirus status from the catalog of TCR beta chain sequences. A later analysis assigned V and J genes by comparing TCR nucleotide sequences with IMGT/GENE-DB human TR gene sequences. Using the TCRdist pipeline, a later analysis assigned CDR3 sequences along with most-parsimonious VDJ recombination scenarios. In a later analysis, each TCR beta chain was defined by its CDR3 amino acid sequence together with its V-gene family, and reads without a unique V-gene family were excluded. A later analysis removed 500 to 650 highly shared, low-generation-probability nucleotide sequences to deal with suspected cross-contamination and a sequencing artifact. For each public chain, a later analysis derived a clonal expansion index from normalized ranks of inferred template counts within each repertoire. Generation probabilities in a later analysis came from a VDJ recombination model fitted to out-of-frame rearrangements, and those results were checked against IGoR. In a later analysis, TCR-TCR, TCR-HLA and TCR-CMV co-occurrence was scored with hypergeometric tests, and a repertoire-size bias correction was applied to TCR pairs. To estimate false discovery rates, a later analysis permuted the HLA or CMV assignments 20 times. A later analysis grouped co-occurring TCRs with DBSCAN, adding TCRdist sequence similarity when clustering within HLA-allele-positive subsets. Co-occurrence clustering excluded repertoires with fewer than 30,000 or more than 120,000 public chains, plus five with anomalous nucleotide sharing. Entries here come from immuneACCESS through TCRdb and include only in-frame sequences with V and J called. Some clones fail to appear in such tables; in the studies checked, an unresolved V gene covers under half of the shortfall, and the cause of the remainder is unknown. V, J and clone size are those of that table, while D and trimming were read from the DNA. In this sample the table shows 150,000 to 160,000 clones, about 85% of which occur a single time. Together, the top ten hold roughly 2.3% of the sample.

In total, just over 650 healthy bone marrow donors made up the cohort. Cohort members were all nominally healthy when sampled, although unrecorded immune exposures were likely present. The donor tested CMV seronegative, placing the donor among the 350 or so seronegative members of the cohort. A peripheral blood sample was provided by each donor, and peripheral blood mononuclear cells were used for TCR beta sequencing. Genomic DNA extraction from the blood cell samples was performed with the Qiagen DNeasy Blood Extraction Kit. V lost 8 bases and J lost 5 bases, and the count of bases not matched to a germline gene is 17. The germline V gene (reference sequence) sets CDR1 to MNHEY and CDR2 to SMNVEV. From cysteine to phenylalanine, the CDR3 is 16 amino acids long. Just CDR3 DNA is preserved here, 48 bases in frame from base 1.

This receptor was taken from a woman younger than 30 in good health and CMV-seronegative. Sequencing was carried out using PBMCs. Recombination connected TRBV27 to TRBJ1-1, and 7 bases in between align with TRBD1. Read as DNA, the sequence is TGTGCCAGCGGGGCAGGGGACAGTAGGGCTTTGACTGAAGCTTTCTTT. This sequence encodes CASGAGDSRALTEAFF.